This T cell receptor (beta chain) was captured in a study of OX40 agonist ivuxolimab in advanced cancers. For the wider study: Ivuxolimab was an agonistic, fully human IgG2 monoclonal antibody directed against OX40 (CD134), a costimulatory receptor. A male proportion of around 83% and a mean age of approximately 62 years, ranging from 23 to 79, were recorded for the dose-escalation cohort. Intravenous ivuxolimab was administered to patients every 2 weeks at six dose levels: 0.01, 0.1, 0.3, 1.5, 3 and 10 mg/kg. Partial responses occurred in three dose-escalation patients, of whom one had hepatocellular carcinoma and two had cutaneous melanoma. The paper reports the monotherapy dose-escalation portion (N of about 50 patients) of the phase I ivuxolimab trial. The point of sequencing TCRbeta in the periphery was to test whether ivuxolimab changed TCR sequence diversity and drove clonal T-cell expansion. Of the approximately 53 patients in dose escalation, 19 had hepatocellular carcinoma, some 15 had melanoma, 9 had renal cell carcinoma and 9 had head and neck cancer. Patients were allowed to have had prior anti-PD-1, anti-PD-L1 or anti-CTLA-4 therapy, and 40% of the dose-escalation patients had been treated with checkpoint inhibitors.

The CDR3 covers 14 residues, taking in both the cysteine and the phenylalanine. The entry retains the CDR3 DNA only, 42 bases that are in frame from base 1. From a lookup of the germline V gene, CDR1 and CDR2 are SGDLS and YYNGEE. The study at large found these results: In the 0.1-3.0 mg/kg groups, partial responders had among the lowest normalized peripheral clonal expansion, particularly in CD8+ T cells. After ivuxolimab, more expanded clones were found on average in CD8+ T cells than in CD4+ T cells. Low levels of normalized T-cell clonal expansion were also seen in some nonresponding patients. Antigen specificity was not determined for the clonally expanded peripheral T cells. At doses of 0.1 to 3.0 mg/kg, clonal expansion of both CD4+ and CD8+ T cells in blood was seen between baseline and week 6.

Genomic DNA was isolated from the sorted cells so that the TCRbeta CDR3 region could be sequenced. The immunoSEQ Assay was used for sequencing of TCRbeta CDR3 regions. The table comes from immuneACCESS by way of TCRdb, which keeps in-frame sequences with V and J called. Part of the clones is missing from these tables; in studies checked, under half for an unresolved V gene and the rest for unknown reasons. The sample includes some 100,000 clones, with approximately 80% observed a single time. The leading ten clones occupy 0.95% to 1.3% of the sample. The trial excluded patients who had a history of autoimmune disease or were on systemic immunosuppression. Peripheral blood for TCR sequencing was collected from all dose cohorts at baseline, on cycle 4 day 1, and on cycle 7 day 1. Samples were obtained from an open-label, multicenter, first-in-human phase I dose-escalation trial of ivuxolimab. The trial enrolled adults with locally advanced or metastatic head and neck squamous cell, hepatocellular, melanoma or renal cell carcinoma. Before TCR sequencing, CD4+ and CD8+ T cells were separately sorted from peripheral blood.

To note about this clone: Its antigen is not yet known. A read error may account for a junction end that differs from germline. At the DNA level, this CDR3 is encoded by other sequences in the same sample as well.

The source of this sequence is an adult with an advanced solid tumor such as melanoma, head and neck, liver or kidney cancer. In this chain, TRBV9 is recombined with TRBJ1-6; TRBD1 aligns with 9 central bases. The source was CD4+ or CD8+ T cells sorted from blood, collected in a trial of the OX40 agonist ivuxolimab. The CDR3 loop reads CASSVGTGNSPLHF. The DNA sequence reads TGTGCCAGTAGCGTAGGGACAGGGAATTCACCCCTCCACTTT.